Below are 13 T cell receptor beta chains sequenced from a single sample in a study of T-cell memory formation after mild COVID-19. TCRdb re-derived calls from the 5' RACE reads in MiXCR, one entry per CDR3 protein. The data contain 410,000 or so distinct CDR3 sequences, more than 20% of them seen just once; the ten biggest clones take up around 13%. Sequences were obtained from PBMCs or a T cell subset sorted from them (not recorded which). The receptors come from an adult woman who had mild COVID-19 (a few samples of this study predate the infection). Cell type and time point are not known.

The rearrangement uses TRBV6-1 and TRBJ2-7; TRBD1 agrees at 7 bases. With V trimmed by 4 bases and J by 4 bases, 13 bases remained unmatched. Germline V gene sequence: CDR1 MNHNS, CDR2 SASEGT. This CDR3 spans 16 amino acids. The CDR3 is CASSVGTEEYLYEQYF. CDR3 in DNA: TGTGCCAGCAGTGTCGGGACAGAAGAGTATTTGTACGAGCAGTACTTC.

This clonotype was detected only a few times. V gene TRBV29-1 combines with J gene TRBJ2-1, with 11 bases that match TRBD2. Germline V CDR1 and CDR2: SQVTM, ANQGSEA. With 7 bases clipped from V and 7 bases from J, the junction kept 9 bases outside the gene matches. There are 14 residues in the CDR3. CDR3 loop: CSAPRLAGWNEQFF. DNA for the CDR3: TGCAGCGCTCCGAGACTAGCGGGGTGGAATGAGCAGTTCTTC.

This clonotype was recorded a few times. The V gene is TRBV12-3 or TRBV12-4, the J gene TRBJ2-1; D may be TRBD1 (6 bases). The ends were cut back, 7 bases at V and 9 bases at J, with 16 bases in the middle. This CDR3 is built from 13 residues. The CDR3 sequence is CASNIQGTSEQFF. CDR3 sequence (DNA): TGTGCCAGCAACATACAGGGAACCAGTGAGCAGTTCTTC.

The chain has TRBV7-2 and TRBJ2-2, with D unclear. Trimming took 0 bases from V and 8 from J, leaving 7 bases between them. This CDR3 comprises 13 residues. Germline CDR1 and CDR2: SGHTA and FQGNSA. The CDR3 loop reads CASSLAMGGELFF. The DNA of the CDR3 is TGTGCCAGCAGCTTAGCTATGGGTGGGGAGCTGTTTTTT.

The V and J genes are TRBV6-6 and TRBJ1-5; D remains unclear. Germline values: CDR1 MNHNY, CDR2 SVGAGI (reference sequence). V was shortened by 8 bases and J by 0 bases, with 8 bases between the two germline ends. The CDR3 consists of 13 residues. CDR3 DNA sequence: TGTGCCAGCGGGAAAAATAGCAATCAGCCCCAGCATTTT. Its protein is CASGKNSNQPQHF.

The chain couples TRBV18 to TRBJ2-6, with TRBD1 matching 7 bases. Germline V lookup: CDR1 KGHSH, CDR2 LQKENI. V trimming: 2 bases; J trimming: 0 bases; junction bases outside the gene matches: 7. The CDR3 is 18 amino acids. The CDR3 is CASSPGTALGSGANVLTF. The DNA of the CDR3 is TGTGCCAGCTCACCAGGGACAGCTTTAGGCTCTGGGGCCAACGTCCTGACTTTC.

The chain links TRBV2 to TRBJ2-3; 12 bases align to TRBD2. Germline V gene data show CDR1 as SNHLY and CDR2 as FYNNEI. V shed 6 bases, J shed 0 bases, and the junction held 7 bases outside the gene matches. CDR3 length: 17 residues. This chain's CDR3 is CASRHTSGGLSTDTQYF. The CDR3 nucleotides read TGTGCCAGCAGACACACTAGCGGGGGGCTGAGCACAGATACGCAGTATTTT.

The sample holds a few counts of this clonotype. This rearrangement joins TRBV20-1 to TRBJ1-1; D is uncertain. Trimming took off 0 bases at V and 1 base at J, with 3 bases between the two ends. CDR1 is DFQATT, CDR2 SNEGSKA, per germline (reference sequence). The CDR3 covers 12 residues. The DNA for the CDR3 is TGCAGTGCTAGAGAGGGGAACACTGAAGCTTTCTTT. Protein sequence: CSAREGNTEAFF.

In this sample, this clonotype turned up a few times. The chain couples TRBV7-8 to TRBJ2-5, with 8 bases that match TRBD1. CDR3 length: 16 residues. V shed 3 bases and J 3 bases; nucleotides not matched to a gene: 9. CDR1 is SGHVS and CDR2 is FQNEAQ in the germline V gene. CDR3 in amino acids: CASSFMRQDREETQYF. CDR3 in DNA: TGTGCCAGCAGCTTTATGCGACAGGACAGGGAAGAGACCCAGTACTTC.

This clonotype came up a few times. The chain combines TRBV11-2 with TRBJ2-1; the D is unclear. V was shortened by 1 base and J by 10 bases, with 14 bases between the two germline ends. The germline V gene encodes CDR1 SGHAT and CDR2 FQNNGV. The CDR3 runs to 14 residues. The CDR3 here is CASSLASKGSEQFF. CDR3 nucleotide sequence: TGTGCCAGCAGCTTAGCGAGTAAAGGGTCGGAGCAGTTCTTC. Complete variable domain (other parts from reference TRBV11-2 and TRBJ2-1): EAGVAQSPRYKIIEKRQSVAFWCNPISGHATLYWYQQILGQGPKLLIQFQNNGVVDDSQLPKDRFSAERLKGVDSTLKIQPAKLEDSAVYLCASSLASKGSEQFFGPGTRLTVL.

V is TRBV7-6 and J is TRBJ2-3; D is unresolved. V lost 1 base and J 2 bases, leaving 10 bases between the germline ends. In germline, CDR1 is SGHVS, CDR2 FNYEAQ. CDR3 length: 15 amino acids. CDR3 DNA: TGTGCCAGCAGCTTAGGGGCCAGTAACACAGATACGCAGTATTTT. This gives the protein CASSLGASNTDTQYF.

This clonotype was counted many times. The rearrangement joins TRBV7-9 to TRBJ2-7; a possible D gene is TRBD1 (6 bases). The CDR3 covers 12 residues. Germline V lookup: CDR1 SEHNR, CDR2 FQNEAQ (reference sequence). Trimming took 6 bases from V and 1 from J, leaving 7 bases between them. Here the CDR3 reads CASSRGSYEQYF. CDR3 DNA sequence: TGTGCCAGCAGTAGGGGGTCCTACGAGCAGTACTTC.

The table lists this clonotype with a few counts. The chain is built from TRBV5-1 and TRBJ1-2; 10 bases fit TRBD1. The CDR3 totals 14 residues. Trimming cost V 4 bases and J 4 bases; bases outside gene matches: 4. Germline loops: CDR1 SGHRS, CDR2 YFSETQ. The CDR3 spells CASSSRTGGYGYTF. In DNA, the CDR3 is TGCGCCAGCAGCAGTCGGACAGGGGGCTATGGCTACACCTTC.